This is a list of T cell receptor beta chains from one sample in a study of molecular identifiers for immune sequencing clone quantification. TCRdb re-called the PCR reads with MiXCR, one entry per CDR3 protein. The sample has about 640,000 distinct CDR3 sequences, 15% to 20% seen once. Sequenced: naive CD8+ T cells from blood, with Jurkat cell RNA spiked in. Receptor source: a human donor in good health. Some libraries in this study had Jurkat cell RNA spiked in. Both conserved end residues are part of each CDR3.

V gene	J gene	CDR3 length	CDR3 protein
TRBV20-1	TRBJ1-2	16	CSARGPGQAARYGYTF
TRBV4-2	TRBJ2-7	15	CASSPGLKGVNEQYF
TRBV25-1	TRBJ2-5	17	CASSEYPRGPGEETQYF
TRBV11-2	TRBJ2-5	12	CASSYRTETQYF
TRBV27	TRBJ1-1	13	CASSRWGATEAFF
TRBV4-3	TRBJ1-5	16	CASSQEYQGLSQPQHF
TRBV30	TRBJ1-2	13	CAWAWRAPDGYTF
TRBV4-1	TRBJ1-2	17	CASSQVGTGGFDYGYTF
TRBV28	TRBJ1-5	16	CASSLSSRVANQPQHF
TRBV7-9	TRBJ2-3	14	CASSFTDPGDTQYF
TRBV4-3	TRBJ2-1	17	CASSQGLAGGLGDEQFF
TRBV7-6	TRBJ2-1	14	CASSWSGVRDEQFF
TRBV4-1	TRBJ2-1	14	CASSQGQGADEQFF
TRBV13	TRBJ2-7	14	CASSSPGQGGGQYF
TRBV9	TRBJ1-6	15	CASSARVSYNSPLHF
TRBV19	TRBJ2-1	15	CASSMGGGAYNEQFF
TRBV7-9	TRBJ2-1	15	CASSPGDYSYNEQFF
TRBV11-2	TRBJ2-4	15	CASSTLAGLKNIQYF
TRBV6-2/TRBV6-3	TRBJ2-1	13	CANPGGNHNEQFF
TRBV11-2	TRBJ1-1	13	CASFNALNTEAFF